Below are 27 T cell receptor beta chains sequenced from a single sample in a study of blood T cell repertoires in COVID-19. Clones were sequenced by immunoSEQ multiplex PCR, and TCRdb holds only the in-frame ones, with some missing. This sample carries roughly 100,000 clones, 60% to 85% of them seen once, and the ten largest clones take around 7%. Sequencing was performed on peripheral blood. Receptors were obtained from a man in his sixties or seventies with acute or convalescent COVID-19.

The chain is built from TRBV18 and TRBJ2-7, with 8 bases fitting TRBD2. CDR3 size: 15 residues. Germline CDR1 reads KGHSH; CDR2 reads LQKENI. After removal of 2 bases from V and 5 bases from J, the junction contained 8 bases not matched to a gene. The DNA of the CDR3 is TGTGCCAGCTCACCAACAACTAGCGGAATGAACGAGCAGTACTTC. Its translation: CASSPTTSGMNEQYF.

The chain couples TRBV7-2 to TRBJ2-1; 14 nucleotides line up with TRBD2. V shed 0 bases, J shed 2 bases, and the junction held 0 bases outside the gene matches. The germline V gene encodes CDR1 SGHTA and CDR2 FQGNSA. The CDR3 is 17 residues long. The CDR3 sequence: CASSLAGLAGAYNEQFF. In nucleotides, the CDR3 is TGTGCCAGCAGCTTAGCGGGACTAGCGGGAGCCTACAATGAGCAGTTCTTC. Drawing the rest from reference TRBV7-2 and TRBJ2-1, the complete variable domain is GAGVSQSPSNKVTEKGKDVELRCDPISGHTALYWYRQSLGQGLEFLIYFQGNSAPDKSGLPSDRFSAERTGGSVSTLTIQRTQQEDSAVYLCASSLAGLAGAYNEQFFGPGTRLTVL.

This chain uses TRBV6-6 with TRBJ2-3; 11 positions agree with TRBD2. With 5 bases clipped from V and 3 bases from J, the junction kept 10 bases outside the gene matches. The CDR3 sequence is 17 residues long. The V gene's germline CDR1 is MNHNY and CDR2 SVGAGI (reference sequence). In DNA form, the CDR3 reads TGTGCCAGCAGTCCCCTACTAGCGGGGGCCTCAACAGATACGCAGTATTTT. It codes for CASSPLLAGASTDTQYF.

This clone has more than one count but fewer than ten. The genes are TRBV6-6 and TRBJ1-4; 7 bases are shared with TRBD1. V lost 6 bases and J lost 5; bases outside the gene matches: 6. The CDR3 extends over 14 amino acids. Per germline, CDR1 MNHNY and CDR2 SVGAGI (reference sequence). CDR3 protein: CASSGTVPNEKLFF. CDR3 coding DNA: TGTGCCAGCAGCGGGACAGTACCAAATGAAAAACTGTTTTTT.

This sequence joins TRBV5-6 and TRBJ2-1; a weak D match, TRBD1 (5 bases). The CDR3 extends over 15 amino acids. The germline CDR1 and CDR2 sequences are SGHDT and YYEEEE. The V end lost 0 bases, the J end lost 2 bases, and 9 bases lay between the germline ends. The CDR3 DNA is TGTGCCAGCAGCTTGGTACAGGACCCCTACAATGAGCAGTTCTTC. Translating gives CASSLVQDPYNEQFF.

This chain uses TRBV24-1 with TRBJ1-5; 8 bases line up with TRBD1. The germline CDR1 and CDR2 sequences are KGHDR and SFDVKD. The V segment lost 3 bases and the J segment 6 bases; nucleotides outside the gene matches: 6. The CDR3 contains 15 residues. CDR3: CATSDVRTGLQPQHF. CDR3 DNA: TGTGCCACCAGTGATGTTAGGACAGGGCTTCAGCCCCAGCATTTT.

This chain connects TRBV6-5 to TRBJ2-4; a weak D match, TRBD2 (5 bases). Trimming took off 6 bases at V and 0 bases at J, with 12 bases between the two ends. Germline loops: CDR1 MNHEY, CDR2 SVGAGI. The CDR3 covers 15 residues. CDR3 protein: CASRRGPLAKNIQYF. The DNA of the CDR3 is TGTGCCAGCAGACGGGGTCCTCTAGCCAAAAACATTCAGTACTTC.

V and J are TRBV29-1 and TRBJ2-7; 12 bases align to TRBD1. V gave up 5 bases and J gave up 6 bases; unmatched junction bases: 5. The length of the CDR3 is 13 residues. Germline V CDR1 and CDR2: SQVTM, ANQGSEA. DNA for the CDR3: TGCAGCGTTTACGGGACAGGGGGCGCCGAGCAGTACTTC. Translating gives CSVYGTGGAEQYF.

The chain links TRBV6-5 to TRBJ1-1, with 8 bases matching TRBD1. CDR3 length: 14 residues. With V trimmed by 6 bases and J by 4 bases, 7 bases remained unmatched. Germline V CDR1 and CDR2: MNHEY, SVGAGI. The CDR3 here is CASRLDRVGTEAFF. The CDR3 DNA is TGTGCCAGCAGATTGGACAGGGTTGGCACTGAAGCTTTCTTT.

This chain links TRBV6-1 with TRBJ1-1; TRBD1 is a possible D gene (6 bases). CDR1 is MNHNS and CDR2 is SASEGT in the germline V gene. This CDR3 comprises 14 residues. Trimming stripped 3 bases from V and 0 bases from J, with 8 bases between. The DNA for the CDR3 is TGTGCCAGCAGTGAGGGACAATTGAACACTGAAGCTTTCTTT. Residues: CASSEGQLNTEAFF.

This rearrangement joins TRBV7-9 to TRBJ2-7; TRBD1 aligns across 10 bases. V dropped 5 bases and J dropped 4; count of bases not matched to a gene: 5. In germline, CDR1 is SEHNR, CDR2 FQNEAQ (reference sequence). The CDR3 is 14 residues long. CDR3 in amino acids: CASSPRQGAYEQYV. DNA of the CDR3: TGTGCCAGCAGCCCGAGACAGGGGGCTTACGAGCAGTACGTC.

V usage is TRBV28 and J usage is TRBJ1-4; possibly TRBD1 for D (6 bases). The CDR3 totals 18 residues. V was clipped by 7 bases and J by 8 bases, with 29 bases between them. CDR1 and CDR2 from the germline V gene are MDHEN and SYDVKM. For the CDR3, the DNA is TGTGCCAGCAACCCGGACTCGGGGGGGCTATGGATAGGGGAAAAACTGTTTTTT. This translates into CASNPDSGGLWIGEKLFF.

The CDR3 reads CASSDGGRDRVSNEQFF. Written as DNA, the CDR3 is TGCGCCAGCAGTGACGGGGGCCGGGACAGGGTTTCAAATGAGCAGTTCTTC. The chain uses TRBV10-2 and TRBJ2-1; 9 bases are shared with TRBD1. Trimming cost V 3 bases and J 7 bases; bases outside gene matches: 13. CDR1 is WSHSY, CDR2 SAAADI, per germline. This CDR3 comprises 17 residues.

The V call is TRBV4-1, the J call TRBJ2-7; D is perhaps TRBD1 (6 bases). The CDR3 loop spans 14 amino acids. Deletions cut 0 bases from V and 3 bases from J, with 9 bases between. The germline CDR1 and CDR2 sequences are MGHRA and YSYEKL. Here the CDR3 DNA reads TGCGCCAGCAGCCAAGAACGGACAGACTACGAGCAGTACTTC. Translated: CASSQERTDYEQYF.

This chain joins TRBV28 and TRBJ1-1; 9 bases agree with TRBD1. Germline values: CDR1 MDHEN, CDR2 SYDVKM. Germline trimming cut 4 bases from V and 4 bases from J; bases unmatched to any gene: 7. The CDR3 consists of 15 residues. The chain's CDR3 is CASSSLTGGPTEAFF. CDR3 nucleotides: TGTGCCAGCAGTTCATTAACAGGGGGCCCCACTGAAGCTTTCTTT.

This chain links TRBV28 with TRBJ1-1, with TRBD1 matching 8 bases. Trimming cost V 6 bases and J 4 bases; bases outside gene matches: 4. This CDR3 contains 13 residues. Germline V gene data show CDR1 as MDHEN and CDR2 as SYDVKM. DNA for the CDR3: TGTGCCAGCAGATTACAGGGGGGCACTGAAGCTTTCTTT. Translating gives CASRLQGGTEAFF.

The J gene is TRBJ1-1, the V gene TRBV6-5; TRBD1 might be the D (6 bases). The V end was cut by 1 base, the J end by 2 bases, with 11 bases between. Germline loops: CDR1 MNHEY, CDR2 SVGAGI. This CDR3 has 15 amino acids. CDR3 bases: TGTGCCAGCAGTTACTGGTCAGGGGTAAACACTGAAGCTTTCTTT. Amino acid sequence: CASSYWSGVNTEAFF.

This chain connects TRBV24-1 to TRBJ1-5; the match to TRBD1 covers 7 bases. CDR1 and CDR2 from the germline V gene are KGHDR and SFDVKD. Losses at the gene ends were 4 bases for V and 5 bases for J; bases not matched to a gene: 4. The CDR3 is 14 residues long. The CDR3: CATSEGTEDQPQHF. CDR3 DNA sequence: TGTGCCACCAGTGAGGGGACAGAAGATCAGCCCCAGCATTTT.

This chain links TRBV24-1 with TRBJ2-2; TRBD2 is a possible D gene (6 bases). There are 19 residues in the CDR3. V lost 5 bases and J 5 bases, leaving 26 bases between the germline ends. Germline CDR1 is KGHDR and CDR2 is SFDVKD. CDR3: CATSGYQEDYKIQTGELFF. DNA of the CDR3: TGTGCCACCAGTGGCTATCAAGAGGACTATAAGATTCAGACCGGGGAGCTGTTTTTT.

The V call is TRBV11-2, the J call TRBJ1-2; 10 bases match TRBD1. Unmatched junction bases numbered 14, after V lost 11 bases and J lost 8 bases. Germline V lookup: CDR1 SGHAT, CDR2 FQNNGV. The CDR3 contains 14 residues. The CDR3 region is CACTPGQGVGGYTF. The CDR3 DNA reads as TGTGCCTGCACTCCCGGACAGGGGGTTGGGGGCTACACCTTC. Drawing the rest from reference TRBV11-2 and TRBJ1-2, the complete variable domain is EAGVAQSPRYKIIEKRQSVAFWCNPISGHATLYWYQQILGQGPKLLIQFQNNGVVDDSQLPKDRFSAERLKGVDSTLKIQPAKLEDSAVYLCACTPGQGVGGYTFGSGTRLTVV.

The chain uses TRBV28 and TRBJ1-5; TRBD1 is a possible D gene (5 bases). V shed 7 bases and J shed 0 bases, with 16 bases lying between them. CDR1 is MDHEN, CDR2 SYDVKM, per germline. The CDR3 covers 16 residues. The CDR3 spells CASTLGGVNSNQPQHF. The CDR3 DNA is TGTGCCAGCACCTTGGGGGGAGTTAATAGCAATCAGCCCCAGCATTTT.

The CDR3: CATSIDRGSSYEQYF. The CDR3 DNA follows: TGTGCCACCAGTATAGACAGGGGTTCTTCCTACGAGCAGTACTTC. The chain has TRBV15 and TRBJ2-7; 8 positions match TRBD1. Germline CDR1 reads LNHNV; CDR2 reads YYDKDF (reference sequence). The CDR3 loop spans 15 amino acids. J lost 1 base, V lost 6 bases, and 8 bases had no gene match.

This clone occurred a few times. The J gene is TRBJ1-1, the V gene TRBV2; D is uncertain. This CDR3 spans 14 amino acids. V lost 7 bases, J lost 1 base, and 13 bases lay in between. The V gene's germline CDR1 is SNHLY and CDR2 FYNNEI. CDR3 DNA sequence: TGTGCCAGCATTGGCAATATGAAGAACACTGAAGCTTTCTTT. Amino acid sequence: CASIGNMKNTEAFF.

This chain links TRBV7-3 with TRBJ1-1; 7 bases fit TRBD1. The germline gives CDR1 SGHTA, CDR2 FQGTGA. The CDR3 sequence is 14 residues long. With V trimmed by 2 bases and J by 3 bases, 3 bases remained unmatched. The CDR3 DNA follows: TGTGCCAGCAGCTTACAGGGGGAGCACACTGAAGCTTTCTTT. Its protein is CASSLQGEHTEAFF.

This clone was counted once. The CDR3 nucleotides read TGTGCCAGCAGTTTATCTACCGGGACAGTCTACTATTCACCCCTCCACTTT. It yields the protein CASSLSTGTVYYSPLHF. The chain uses TRBV28 and TRBJ1-6; 7 nucleotides align to TRBD1. V shed 1 base and J 8 bases; nucleotides not matched to a gene: 11. The CDR3 contains 17 residues. Germline CDR1 and CDR2: MDHEN and SYDVKM. Full variable domain (outside the CDR3, taken from reference TRBV28 and TRBJ1-6): DVKVTQSSRYLVKRTGEKVFLECVQDMDHENMFWYRQDPGLGLRLIYFSYDVKMKEKGDIPEGYSVSREKKERFSLILESASTNQTSMYLCASSLSTGTVYYSPLHFGNGTRLTVT.

This clone has a single count. The rearrangement joins TRBV4-1 to TRBJ2-3; 8 bases fit TRBD1. From germline, CDR1 is MGHRA and CDR2 YSYEKL. This CDR3 region has 14 residues. The J segment lost 1 base and the V segment lost 4 bases, leaving 1 base of the junction unmatched. CDR3 DNA: TGCGCCAGCAGCCTGGACAGGGGCACAGATACGCAGTATTTT. Its translation: CASSLDRGTDTQYF.

This chain uses TRBV24-1 with TRBJ1-4; 7 nucleotides line up with TRBD1. V lost 4 bases and J lost 3; bases outside the gene matches: 4. CDR1 and CDR2 from the germline V gene are KGHDR and SFDVKD. The CDR3 sequence is 15 residues long. CDR3 bases: TGTGCCACCAGTGACCCCGGGACAGCTAATGAAAAACTGTTTTTT. This encodes CATSDPGTANEKLFF.